The clone carrying this T cell receptor (beta chain) was found many times. Its cognate antigen is unknown. The sample belongs to a study of CD8 T cells in ankylosing spondylitis. Study results and caveats: Blood from ankylosing spondylitis patients appeared to carry a characteristic roughly 8-variant TCR beta motif. Researchers reportedly found disease-linked clones significantly enriched in matched ankylosing spondylitis synovial fluid.

For TCR beta, libraries came from quantitative 5'-RACE with molecular barcodes. TCRdb analysed the 5' RACE reads with MiXCR anew, one entry per CDR3 protein. The data contain roughly 130,000 distinct CDR3 sequences, roughly 13% of them singletons. After removal of 5 bases from V and 8 bases from J, the junction contained 8 bases not matched to a gene. From germline, CDR1 is SGHTA and CDR2 FQGNSA. The CDR3 runs 15 residues. The rearrangement uses TRBV7-2 and TRBJ1-6, with TRBD1 matching over 8 bases. The TCR comes from a female donor with ankylosing spondylitis or in good health (not recorded which). The source material was blood, either unsorted or a sorted T cell fraction (not recorded which). The chain's CDR3 is CASSLAGTGYSPLHF. CDR3 in DNA: TGTGCCAGCAGCCTGGCTGGGACAGGTTATTCACCCCTCCACTTT.